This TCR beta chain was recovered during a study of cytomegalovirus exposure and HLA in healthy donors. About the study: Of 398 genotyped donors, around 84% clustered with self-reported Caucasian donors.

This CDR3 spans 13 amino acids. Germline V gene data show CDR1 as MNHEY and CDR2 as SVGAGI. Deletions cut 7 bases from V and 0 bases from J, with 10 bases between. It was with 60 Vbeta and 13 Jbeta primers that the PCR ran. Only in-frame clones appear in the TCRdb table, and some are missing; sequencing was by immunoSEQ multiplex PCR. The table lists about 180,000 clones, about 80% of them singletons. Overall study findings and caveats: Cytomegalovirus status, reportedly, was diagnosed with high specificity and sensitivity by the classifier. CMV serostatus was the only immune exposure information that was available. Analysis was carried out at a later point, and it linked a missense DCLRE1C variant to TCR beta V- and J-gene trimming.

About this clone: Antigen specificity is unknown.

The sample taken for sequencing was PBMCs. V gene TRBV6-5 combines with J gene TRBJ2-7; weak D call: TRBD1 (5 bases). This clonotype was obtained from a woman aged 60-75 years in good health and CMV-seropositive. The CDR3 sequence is CASKRGYSYEQYF. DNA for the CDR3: TGTGCCAGCAAAAGGGGTTACTCCTACGAGCAGTACTTC.